A single sample gave rise to the 26 T cell receptor beta chains below, sequenced in a study of graft-versus-host responses after intestinal transplantation. Repertoires were generated with immunoSEQ multiplex PCR, while TCRdb's copy carries only in-frame clones and drops some. The sample consists of around 100,000 clones, more than 85% of them appearing once. These receptors are not linked to any known antigen. The sequencing used unstimulated CD8+ T cells sorted from spleen or lymph node cells, collected before transplant. Receptors originate from a human donor who was the organ donor for an intestinal transplant.

The chain couples TRBV4-1 to TRBJ1-2; 8 nucleotides align to TRBD1. V was pared by 3 bases and J by 5 bases, with 5 bases of the junction left unmatched. The CDR3 sequence is 14 residues long. CDR1 is MGHRA and CDR2 is YSYEKL in the germline V gene. The CDR3 here is CASSHPGQGYGYTF. CDR3 bases: TGCGCCAGCAGCCACCCCGGACAGGGTTATGGCTACACCTTC.

This clone was observed once. J is TRBJ2-7 and V is TRBV6-6; D not resolved. CDR1 is MNHNY and CDR2 is SVGAGI in the germline V gene (reference sequence). V lost 6 bases, J lost 5 bases, and 17 bases lay in between. The CDR3 length is 14 residues. The CDR3 region is CASRISTPFDEQYF. Here the CDR3 DNA reads TGTGCCAGCAGGATCTCAACTCCTTTTGACGAGCAGTACTTC.

This rearrangement joins TRBV27 to TRBJ2-3; D perhaps matches TRBD2 (7 bases). Per the germline V gene, CDR1 is MNHEY and CDR2 is SMNVEV (reference sequence). V lost 11 bases to trimming and J lost 0 bases, with 21 bases between them. This CDR3 is built from 16 residues. CDR3 bases: TGTGCCTGCCAGGGGCGGGAGAAGGGTAGCACAGATACGCAGTATTTT. This gives the protein CACQGREKGSTDTQYF.

The chain employs TRBV11-2 and TRBJ1-2; 8 nucleotides line up with TRBD1. V shed 0 bases and J 2 bases; nucleotides not matched to a gene: 2. Germline lookup yields CDR1 SGHAT and CDR2 FQNNGV. This CDR3 has 15 amino acids. The CDR3 reads CASSLDWDRNYGYTF. The CDR3 DNA follows: TGTGCCAGCAGCTTAGATTGGGACAGGAACTATGGCTACACCTTC. Drawing the rest from reference TRBV11-2 and TRBJ1-2, the complete variable domain is EAGVAQSPRYKIIEKRQSVAFWCNPISGHATLYWYQQILGQGPKLLIQFQNNGVVDDSQLPKDRFSAERLKGVDSTLKIQPAKLEDSAVYLCASSLDWDRNYGYTFGSGTRLTVV.

The chain joins TRBV2 to TRBJ2-3; the D gene could be TRBD1 or TRBD2 (5 bases each). The CDR3 runs 15 residues. CDR1 is SNHLY and CDR2 is FYNNEI in the germline V gene. V lost 10 bases and J 1 base, leaving 18 bases between the germline ends. The CDR3 spells CATGAGPRGTDTQYF. The CDR3 coding sequence is TGTGCCACCGGGGCGGGCCCCCGGGGCACAGATACGCAGTATTTT.

This chain uses TRBV7-8 with TRBJ2-3; TRBD1 agrees at 11 bases. The CDR3 is 15 amino acids. V gave up 1 base and J gave up 4 bases; unmatched junction bases: 1. Per the germline V gene, CDR1 is SGHVS and CDR2 is FQNEAQ. The CDR3 DNA sequence: TGTGCCAGCAGCTTAGGGACAGGGGGCGCAGATACGCAGTATTTT. Its translation: CASSLGTGGADTQYF.

This sequence joins TRBV7-8 and TRBJ1-3; 9 bases agree with TRBD1. Trimming took 8 bases from V and 0 from J; bases not matched to a gene: 14. The CDR3 covers 18 residues. CDR1 is SGHVS and CDR2 is FQNEAQ in the germline V gene. Here the CDR3 reads CASDRQGGPFNSGNTIYF. CDR3 in DNA: TGTGCCAGCGACCGACAGGGGGGGCCATTTAACTCTGGAAACACCATATATTTT.

This chain's CDR3 is CASSLGLAGAQTSYEQYF. DNA for the CDR3: TGTGCCAGCAGCTTAGGCCTAGCGGGAGCTCAAACCTCCTACGAGCAGTACTTC. The chain uses TRBV7-9 and TRBJ2-7, with 10 bases that match TRBD2. From germline, CDR1 is SEHNR and CDR2 FQNEAQ (reference sequence). The CDR3 has 18 residues. V shed 1 base, J shed 0 bases, and the junction held 9 bases outside the gene matches.

This chain connects TRBV10-2 to TRBJ2-3, with D perhaps TRBD2 (5 bases). Trimming cost V 6 bases and J 4 bases, with 23 bases left between them. The CDR3 length is 17 residues. In germline, CDR1 is WSHSY, CDR2 SAAADI. The CDR3 spells CASRRLGRGSSPDTQYF. The CDR3 DNA reads TGCGCCAGCAGGCGGTTGGGTCGCGGGTCTTCCCCAGATACGCAGTATTTT.

The rearrangement uses TRBV7-2 and TRBJ2-5; 13 bases map to TRBD2. The end of the DNA aligns better with TRBJ2-7, so the J call may be wrong. The CDR3 totals 17 residues. Germline lookup yields CDR1 SGHTA and CDR2 FQGNSA. The CDR3 loop is CASSSLGTSGTPYEQYF. In nucleotides, the CDR3 is TGTGCCAGCAGCTCCCTGGGGACTAGCGGGACCCCCTACGAGCAGTACTTC.

V is TRBV11-2 and J is TRBJ2-1; 9 bases are shared with TRBD2. After removal of 1 base from V and 3 bases from J, the junction contained 4 bases not matched to a gene. There are 16 residues in the CDR3. From germline, CDR1 is SGHAT and CDR2 FQNNGV. CDR3 nucleotides: TGTGCCAGCAGCTTAGGTAGACTAGCGGTCTACAATGAGCAGTTCTTC. Translating gives CASSLGRLAVYNEQFF.

CDR3 sequence: CASSDWTSGRTYEQYF. CDR3 DNA sequence: TGCGCCAGCAGTGACTGGACTAGCGGGAGGACCTACGAGCAGTACTTC. The rearrangement uses TRBV10-2 and TRBJ2-7, with 14 positions matching TRBD2. Germline loops: CDR1 WSHSY, CDR2 SAAADI. V lost 3 bases and J lost 2; bases outside the gene matches: 3. The CDR3 consists of 16 residues.

This chain connects TRBV5-1 to TRBJ1-1; 8 bases agree with TRBD1. Germline assignment: CDR1 SGHRS and CDR2 YFSETQ. The CDR3 spans 16 residues. The trim removed 4 bases at V and 3 bases at J, leaving 11 bases unmatched. The CDR3 DNA sequence: TGCGCCAGCAGCGAACGACAGGGGCGTCCCGACACTGAAGCTTTCTTT. The encoded protein is CASSERQGRPDTEAFF. The full variable domain, rest sourced from reference TRBV5-1 and TRBJ1-1, is KAGVTQTPRYLIKTRGQQVTLSCSPISGHRSVSWYQQTPGQGLQFLFEYFSETQRNKGNFPGRFSGRQFSNSRSEMNVSTLELGDSALYLCASSERQGRPDTEAFFGQGTRLTVV.

The V and J genes are TRBV7-3 and TRBJ2-3; unclear D gene. The CDR3 has 13 amino acids. Between the trimmed V and J ends, which lost 5 bases and 2 bases, there was a span of 8 bases. Per germline, CDR1 SGHTA and CDR2 FQGTGA. CDR3 residues: CASSQSLTDTQYF. CDR3 DNA sequence: TGTGCCAGCAGCCAGAGCCTCACAGATACGCAGTATTTT.

The rearrangement joins TRBV29-1 to TRBJ2-1; TRBD1 matches 9 bases. The CDR3 covers 15 residues. The germline gives CDR1 SQVTM, CDR2 ANQGSEA. V was clipped by 4 bases and J by 9 bases; unmatched bases: 13. CDR3 protein: CSVGAKVQGASEQFF. Written as DNA, the CDR3 is TGCAGCGTTGGGGCTAAGGTACAGGGGGCCAGTGAGCAGTTCTTC.

V is TRBV11-3 and J is TRBJ2-7; 14 nucleotides agree with TRBD2. Losses at the gene ends were 4 bases for V and 2 bases for J; bases not matched to a gene: 10. This CDR3 has 18 amino acids. Looked up from germline, CDR1 is SGHNT and CDR2 is YENEEA. The CDR3 sequence: CASSSRTSGRSWTYEQYF. The CDR3 DNA sequence: TGTGCCAGCAGCTCGCGGACTAGCGGGAGGTCCTGGACCTACGAGCAGTACTTC.

The V gene is TRBV4-1, the J gene TRBJ2-1; D remains ambiguous. Trimming took 0 bases from V and 4 from J, leaving 7 bases between them. There are 14 residues in the CDR3. Germline CDR1 is MGHRA and CDR2 is YSYEKL. In DNA, the CDR3 is TGCGCCAGCAGCCAAGATCCTGATTACAATGAGCAGTTCTTC. Encoded protein: CASSQDPDYNEQFF.

The chain is built from TRBV7-6 and TRBJ1-3; the D gene is possibly TRBD1 (5 bases). CDR3 length: 18 residues. Germline V gene sequence: CDR1 SGHVS, CDR2 FNYEAQ. V was clipped by 5 bases and J by 0 bases, with 20 bases between them. The CDR3 sequence is CASSLGHDYDFSGNTIYF. CDR3 DNA: TGTGCCAGCAGCCTAGGACATGACTACGATTTCTCTGGAAACACCATATATTTT. The entire variable domain, with the rest obtained from reference TRBV7-6 and TRBJ1-3, is as follows: GAGVSQSPRYKVTKRGQDVALRCDPISGHVSLYWYRQALGQGPEFLTYFNYEAQQDKSGLPNDRFSAERPEGSISTLTIQRTEQRDSAMYRCASSLGHDYDFSGNTIYFGEGSWLTVV.

A few counts support this clone. V gene TRBV2 combines with J gene TRBJ2-7, with D perhaps matching TRBD2 (7 bases). Trimming took off 8 bases at V and 6 bases at J, with 20 bases between the two ends. Germline V lookup: CDR1 SNHLY, CDR2 FYNNEI. This CDR3 has 14 amino acids. CDR3 nucleotides: TGTGCCAGCGGGGGGCCCGCCGCGGGAGCCGAGCAGTACTTC. It is translated as CASGGPAAGAEQYF.

This rearrangement joins TRBV15 to TRBJ1-3; D gene unclear. The CDR3 has 15 amino acids. Looked up from germline, CDR1 is LNHNV and CDR2 is YYDKDF (reference sequence). V was cut by 2 bases and J by 0 bases, with 8 bases left in between. CDR3 sequence reads: CATSRQPYSGNTIYF. The CDR3 DNA follows: TGTGCCACCAGCAGACAACCCTACTCTGGAAACACCATATATTTT.

The table lists this clone with a few counts. The chain carries TRBV19 and TRBJ1-4; no clear D gene. Germline V gene lookup returns CDR1 LNHDA and CDR2 SQIVND (reference sequence). The V end was cut by 5 bases, the J end by 1 base, with 11 bases between. CDR3 size: 15 residues. In DNA, the CDR3 is TGTGCCAGTAGTGTGGTGGCAGGAACTAATGAAAAACTGTTTTTT. This codes for CASSVVAGTNEKLFF.

The chain carries TRBV4-3 and TRBJ1-2; 7 bases fit TRBD1. With 0 bases clipped from V and 6 bases from J, the junction kept 1 base outside the gene matches. This CDR3 comprises 13 residues. CDR1 LGHNA and CDR2 YSLEER come from the germline V gene. CDR3 DNA: TGCGCCAGCAGCCAAGACAGGGGGAATGGCTACACCTTC. Translating gives CASSQDRGNGYTF.

The rearrangement uses TRBV7-2 and TRBJ2-4; perhaps TRBD1 as D (6 bases). CDR3 length equals 13 residues. CDR1 and CDR2 (germline): SGHTA, FQGNSA. The germline V and J ends were trimmed by 2 bases and 5 bases, with 7 bases remaining between them. The CDR3 region is CASSLNRENIQYF. The CDR3 region has the DNA TGTGCCAGCAGCTTAAACAGGGAAAACATTCAGTACTTC.

The V call is TRBV5-8, the J call TRBJ1-3; no firm D call. The germline CDR1 and CDR2 sequences are SGHTS and YDEGEE. This CDR3 has 15 residues. V was cut by 3 bases and J by 7 bases, with 17 bases left in between. The CDR3 sequence is CASSYRGVIWNTIYF. CDR3 bases: TGTGCCAGCAGCTACAGAGGAGTGATTTGGAACACCATATATTTT.

CDR3 in amino acids: CASSHSVSYEQYF. Written as DNA, the CDR3 is TGTGCCAGCAGCCATAGCGTCTCCTACGAGCAGTACTTC. The chain combines TRBV4-2 with TRBJ2-7; tentatively, D is TRBD2 (5 bases). CDR1 is LGHNA and CDR2 is YNFKEQ in the germline V gene. V was cut by 3 bases and J by 0 bases, with 6 bases left in between. The CDR3 loop spans 13 amino acids.

The J gene is TRBJ1-3, the V gene TRBV11-3, with 7 nucleotides matching TRBD1. Trimming at V came to 0 bases and at J to 0 bases, leaving 8 bases not matched to a gene. The CDR3 covers 18 residues. The germline V gene encodes CDR1 SGHNT and CDR2 YENEEA. In DNA form, the CDR3 reads TGTGCCAGCAGCTTAGATCCCAAGGGACAGAACTCTGGAAACACCATATATTTT. It is translated as CASSLDPKGQNSGNTIYF. Full variable domain (rest looked up from reference TRBV11-3 and TRBJ1-3): EAGVVQSPRYKIIEKKQPVAFWCNPISGHNTLYWYLQNLGQGPELLIRYENEEAVDDSQLPKDRFSAERLKGVDSTLKIQPAELGDSAVYLCASSLDPKGQNSGNTIYFGEGSWLTVV.